This TCR beta chain was sequenced during a study of Graves' ophthalmopathy and Graves' hyperthyroidism. This clonotype was detected many times. As yet, its antigen is unknown. General observations from the study: Thyroid clonotypes that were expanded above 0.001 frequency mostly also appeared in blood. Its predictions of ophthalmopathy progression gave the model 55% to 71% sensitivity and 72% to 80% specificity.

This CDR3 is 16 amino acids long. Germline values: CDR1 MGHRA, CDR2 YSYEKL. Trimming left V 2 bases short and J 0 bases short, with 14 bases between. The TCR beta CDR3 regions underwent amplification from RNA transcripts. First-round RT-PCR employed HTBI primers, with a second-round multiplex PCR after it. TCRdb processed the multiplex PCR reads anew with MiXCR; each CDR3 protein has one entry. The sample records around 470,000 distinct CDR3 sequences, roughly 14% being singletons. Establishment of the diagnosis relied upon clinical symptoms, serum thyroxine, TRAb, thyroid ultrasound and orbital computed tomography.

The sample was blood. The source is a young woman with Graves' ophthalmopathy. The chain employs TRBV4-1 and TRBJ2-7; tentative D call: TRBD2 (5 bases). The CDR3 spells CASSQLRAPSSYEQYF. CDR3 nucleotide sequence: TGCGCCAGCAGCCAATTGCGGGCCCCGAGCTCCTACGAGCAGTACTTC.